The T cell receptor beta chain under discussion was sequenced for a study of T-cell reconstitution after alpha-beta-depleted transplantation in children. Whole-study findings and limits: Surviving recipient T cells and thymic progenitors underlay high day-60 TCRbeta diversity in some patients. T-cell counts and diversity at one year post-transplant came mainly from newly produced T cells. Roughly two months post-transplant, alpha-beta T cells reportedly originated from several hundred graft clones that had expanded.

The CDR3 is 16 residues long. Germline V gives CDR1 MNHEY, CDR2 SMNVEV (reference sequence). Deletions cut 3 bases from V and 1 base from J, with 12 bases between. Construction of the TCRbeta library involved unique molecular identifiers. TCRdb re-derived calls from the PCR reads in MiXCR, one entry per CDR3 protein. This sample has around 700,000 distinct CDR3 sequences, with 13% found just once. There are many counts of this clonotype. Its antigen is unknown. The TCR was taken from a girl aged 2 to 9 with congenital amegakaryocytic thrombocytopenia, due to receive a stem cell transplant. The chain links TRBV27 to TRBJ2-2, with D maybe TRBD1 (5 bases). This sample comprised PBMCs, obtained before TCRalphabeta/CD19-depleted stem cell transplant. As DNA, the CDR3 is TGTGCCAGCAGTTTTGTGGGGCCACAGAACACCGGGGAGCTGTTTTTT. Translation: CASSFVGPQNTGELFF.